This entry lists 19 T cell receptor beta chains sequenced from one sample in a study of T cell repertoires in aging, cancer and after chemotherapy. Amplification of TCR beta used genomic DNA extracted from peripheral blood. TRB rearrangements spanning V, D and J were amplified using mixed TRB-A/B primers. One entry per CDR3 protein results from TCRdb running MiXCR on the multiplex PCR reads. Among some 600 distinct CDR3 sequences listed, 85% to 90% were seen once. Sequencing was carried out using blood. These receptors were taken from a human donor with a solid tumor.

The chain links TRBV13 to TRBJ2-6; D may be TRBD2 (5 bases). Germline assignment: CDR1 PRHDT and CDR2 FYEKMQ (reference sequence). Trimming cost V 5 bases and J 0 bases, with 11 bases left between them. The CDR3 consists of 16 residues. The CDR3 DNA reads TGTGCCAGCAGCCCCGGACTGAACTCTGGGGCCAACGTCCTGACTTTC. This sequence encodes CASSPGLNSGANVLTF. Full variable domain (missing parts from reference TRBV13 and TRBJ2-6): AAGVIQSPRHLIKEKRETATLKCYPIPRHDTVYWYQQGPGQDPQFLISFYEKMQSDKGSIPDRFSAQQFSDYHSELNMSSLELGDSALYFCASSPGLNSGANVLTFGAGSRLTVL.

The genes are TRBV11-1 and TRBJ2-5; unclear D gene. CDR1 and CDR2 (germline): SGHAT, FQDESV (reference sequence). This CDR3 region has 13 residues. Deletions cut 0 bases from V and 0 bases from J, with 2 bases between. This chain's CDR3 is CASSLAHQETQYF. The CDR3 DNA follows: TGTGCCAGCAGCTTAGCACACCAAGAGACCCAGTACTTC.

The chain uses TRBV6-5 and TRBJ2-3; D uncertain. The CDR3 runs to 14 residues. V was trimmed by 4 bases and J by 6 bases, leaving 14 bases between them. Germline CDR1 is MNHEY and CDR2 is SVGAGI. The DNA of the CDR3 is TGTGCCAGCAGTTCCCGACACAAATTGGATACGCAGTATTTT. Protein sequence: CASSSRHKLDTQYF.

V gene TRBV10-2 combines with J gene TRBJ1-1; no definite D call. CDR3 length equals 15 residues. CDR1 and CDR2 (germline): WSHSY, SAAADI. The ends were cut back, 0 bases at V and 5 bases at J, with 13 bases in the middle. The CDR3, as DNA: TGCGCCAGCAGTGAGTCGCATACCCTGGGGACTGAAGCTTTCTTT. It codes for CASSESHTLGTEAFF.

The chain links TRBV5-6 to TRBJ2-7, with D tentatively TRBD1 (6 bases). Germline CDR1 is SGHDT and CDR2 is YYEEEE. Trimming took off 1 base at V and 1 base at J, with 12 bases between the two ends. This CDR3 is built from 15 residues. The CDR3 region is CASSLRPTGSYEQYF. For the CDR3, the DNA is TGTGCCAGCAGCTTGAGGCCGACAGGATCCTACGAGCAGTACTTC.

This clonotype turned up a few times. The chain uses TRBV29-1 and TRBJ2-1, with D unclear. V gave up 3 bases and J gave up 3 bases, with 18 bases separating them. Germline values: CDR1 SQVTM, CDR2 ANQGSEA. The CDR3 extends over 16 amino acids. CDR3 sequence reads: CSVDYLERPSYNEQFF. CDR3 DNA: TGCAGCGTTGACTATCTGGAACGGCCCAGCTACAATGAGCAGTTCTTC.

The chain has TRBV6-1 and TRBJ2-1, with TRBD2 matching over 10 bases. CDR1 and CDR2 (germline): MNHNS, SASEGT. This CDR3 region has 16 residues. The V segment lost 3 bases and the J segment 8 bases; nucleotides outside the gene matches: 10. In DNA, the CDR3 is TGTGCCAGCAGTGAGAACCTCGGACTAGCGGCCCATGAGCAGTTCTTC. It encodes CASSENLGLAAHEQFF.

The rearrangement uses TRBV5-1 and TRBJ2-1; no clear D. Germline CDR1 is SGHRS and CDR2 is YFSETQ. This CDR3 is built from 14 residues. Trimming shortened V by 0 bases and J by 12 bases, and 16 bases separated the two germline ends. The CDR3 sequence is CASSLASPLQGQFF. The CDR3 DNA reads TGCGCCAGCAGCTTGGCCAGCCCCTTACAAGGGCAGTTCTTC.

This chain uses TRBV6-5 with TRBJ2-1; D is perhaps TRBD1 (5 bases). V lost 6 bases, J lost 7 bases, and 10 bases lay in between. This CDR3 comprises 12 residues. Germline V gene data show CDR1 as MNHEY and CDR2 as SVGAGI. CDR3 in DNA: TGTGCCAGCAGCCAGGGTGGGAATGAGCAGTTCTTC. The encoded protein is CASSQGGNEQFF.

This clonotype is a singleton in its sample. CDR3 sequence: CASSPLTREGRETQYF. The CDR3 bases are TGTGCCAGCAGCCCGCTTACCAGGGAGGGTAGGGAGACCCAGTACTTC. This chain links TRBV7-2 with TRBJ2-5; 7 nucleotides match TRBD2. Trimming at V came to 5 bases and at J to 5 bases, leaving 14 bases not matched to a gene. The germline gives CDR1 SGHTA, CDR2 FQGNSA. The length of the CDR3 is 16 residues.

The chain carries TRBV19 and TRBJ2-7; unclear D gene. The CDR3 is 12 residues long. Between the trimmed V and J ends, which lost 8 bases and 1 base, there was a span of 9 bases. Germline V lookup: CDR1 LNHDA, CDR2 SQIVND (reference sequence). CDR3 sequence (DNA): TGTGCCAGTTCCCAAAGTTCCTACGAGCAGTACTTC. It encodes CASSQSSYEQYF.

The V call is TRBV6-5, the J call TRBJ2-7; tentatively, D is TRBD1 (6 bases). Germline V gives CDR1 MNHEY, CDR2 SVGAGI. The CDR3 runs 13 residues. Trimming pared 8 bases from V and 4 bases from J, leaving 15 bases between. As DNA, the CDR3 is TGTGCCAGCGCCACCCCCGGGACATACGAGCAGTACTTC. Translated, it gives CASATPGTYEQYF.

This rearrangement joins TRBV12-3 or TRBV12-4 to TRBJ2-7, with a tentative D call TRBD2 (6 bases). Trimming shortened V by 2 bases and J by 6 bases, and 8 bases separated the two germline ends. The CDR3 is 12 amino acids. For the CDR3, the DNA is TGTGCCAGCAGTTTATGGAGGGGCGAGCAGTACTTC. It codes for CASSLWRGEQYF.

This clonotype was counted only a few times. This sequence joins TRBV6-5 and TRBJ1-6, with D unresolved. The CDR3 consists of 13 residues. The germline gives CDR1 MNHEY, CDR2 SVGAGI. V lost 2 bases and J 7 bases, leaving 6 bases between the germline ends. This CDR3 is CASSYEGNSPLHF. CDR3 nucleotide sequence: TGTGCCAGCAGTTACGAGGGAAATTCACCCCTCCACTTT.

V and J are TRBV5-4 and TRBJ1-2; D is uncertain. Trimming cost V 4 bases and J 5 bases, with 18 bases left between them. Per germline, CDR1 SGHNT and CDR2 YYREEE (reference sequence). The CDR3 sequence is 15 residues long. The CDR3 DNA reads TGTGCCAGCAGCCCCCCAGGCGCGGTCGAGTATGGCTACACCTTC. The encoded protein is CASSPPGAVEYGYTF.

The V call is TRBV5-1, the J call TRBJ1-1; D gene unclear. The CDR3 covers 13 residues. Germline values: CDR1 SGHRS, CDR2 YFSETQ. The V end was cut by 9 bases, the J end by 3 bases, with 15 bases between. The CDR3 is CATQRSRDTEAFF. CDR3 nucleotides: TGCGCCACACAACGGAGTAGGGACACTGAAGCTTTCTTT.

This chain uses TRBV7-9 with TRBJ1-1; D gene unclear. Trimming took off 5 bases at V and 6 bases at J, with 13 bases between the two ends. This CDR3 is 13 amino acids long. The germline CDR1 and CDR2 sequences are SEHNR and FQNEAQ (reference sequence). CDR3 in DNA: TGTGCCAGCAGCATCGGGAGGGCCGCTGAAGCTTTCTTT. Amino acids: CASSIGRAAEAFF.

The V and J genes are TRBV5-6 and TRBJ2-7; 9 nucleotides line up with TRBD1. Losses at the gene ends were 0 bases for V and 5 bases for J; bases not matched to a gene: 6. Germline loops: CDR1 SGHDT, CDR2 YYEEEE. There are 15 residues in the CDR3. The CDR3 loop reads CASSLGGTGYDEQYF. The CDR3 bases are TGTGCCAGCAGCTTGGGAGGGACAGGGTACGACGAGCAGTACTTC.

V usage is TRBV30 and J usage is TRBJ2-1, with D perhaps matching TRBD1 or TRBD2 (7 bases each). The CDR3 totals 12 residues. From germline, CDR1 is GTSNPN and CDR2 SVGIG (reference sequence). Trimming stripped 5 bases from V and 9 bases from J, with 14 bases between. The CDR3 reads CAWRRGGVEQFF. CDR3 coding DNA: TGTGCCTGGCGCAGGGGGGGAGTTGAGCAGTTCTTC.